The 19 T cell receptor beta chains presented below share a single source sample, sequenced in a study of response to subunit inactivated influenza vaccine. TCRdb used MiXCR to reprocess the RT-PCR reads, holding one entry per CDR3 protein. This table holds about 180,000 distinct CDR3 sequences, roughly 10% found once. Sequences were derived from CD8+ T cells sorted from PBMCs, sampled less than 25 months after vaccination. The receptors here all came from a man between 45 and 75 years old who received an inactivated influenza vaccine.

The table lists this clonotype with a few counts. CDR3 sequence: CASSSGREVGQPQHF. The DNA for the CDR3 is TGTGCCAGCAGTTCGGGCAGGGAGGTTGGGCAGCCCCAGCATTTT. The chain joins TRBV12-3 or TRBV12-4 to TRBJ1-5; the D gene is possibly TRBD1 (5 bases). The CDR3 sequence is 15 residues long. Trimming cost V 4 bases and J 7 bases, with 17 bases left between them.

CDR3 nucleotides: TGTGCCAGCAGCTCCCTGTTAGCGCCAGAGACCCAGTACTTC. Translated: CASSSLLAPETQYF. V and J are TRBV11-3 and TRBJ2-5; D may be TRBD2 (5 bases). Germline CDR1 is SGHNT and CDR2 is YENEEA. This CDR3 spans 14 amino acids. Trimming cost V 4 bases and J 4 bases, with 13 bases left between them.

By its share, this clonotype is medium-sized. The V and J genes are TRBV25-1 and TRBJ1-1; D might be TRBD1 (5 bases). Trimming took 2 bases from V and 5 from J, leaving 6 bases between them. Germline-derived CDR1 and CDR2 are MGHDK and SYGVNS. CDR3 size: 12 residues. For the CDR3, the DNA is TGTGCCAGCAGTGAAGGGGGAACTGAAGCTTTCTTT. Its protein product is CASSEGGTEAFF. Variable domain in full (rest from reference TRBV25-1 and TRBJ1-1): EADIYQTPRYLVIGTGKKITLECSQTMGHDKMYWYQQDPGMELHLIHYSYGVNSTEKGDLSSESTVSRIRTEHFPLTLESARPSHTSQYLCASSEGGTEAFFGQGTRLTVV.

This chain joins TRBV3-1 and TRBJ2-2; the match to TRBD1 covers 8 bases. Germline V lookup: CDR1 LGHDT, CDR2 YNNKEL (reference sequence). The junction had 11 bases not matched to a gene; V was cut back by 4 bases and J by 4 bases. CDR3 length: 17 amino acids. CDR3 residues: CASSPPRDRRFTGELFF. In DNA, the CDR3 is TGTGCCAGCAGCCCCCCCCGGGACAGGAGATTCACCGGGGAGCTGTTTTTT. Full variable domain (rest looked up from reference TRBV3-1 and TRBJ2-2): DTAVSQTPKYLVTQMGNDKSIKCEQNLGHDTMYWYKQDSKKFLKIMFSYNNKELIINETVPNRFSPKSPDKAHLNLHINSLELGDSAVYFCASSPPRDRRFTGELFFGEGSRLTVL.

The V gene is TRBV9, the J gene TRBJ2-7; 7 bases agree with TRBD2. The CDR3 runs to 16 residues. Germline assignment: CDR1 SGDLS and CDR2 YYNGEE. After removal of 0 bases from V and 3 bases from J, the junction contained 9 bases not matched to a gene. The chain's CDR3 is CASSVASGGGIYEQYF. Written as DNA, the CDR3 is TGTGCCAGCAGCGTAGCTTCGGGAGGTGGGATCTACGAGCAGTACTTC.

In its sample, this clonotype was seen a few times. This chain joins TRBV7-2 and TRBJ2-1; 11 bases are a match to TRBD2. The germline V gene encodes CDR1 SGHTA and CDR2 FQGNSA. Trimming took 2 bases from V and 10 from J; bases not matched to a gene: 10. CDR3 length: 16 residues. In DNA, the CDR3 is TGTGCCAGCAGCTTATTAAGTAGCGGGGGGGTGGAGGAGCAGTTCTTC. Protein sequence: CASSLLSSGGVEEQFF. Full variable domain (outside the CDR3, taken from reference TRBV7-2 and TRBJ2-1): GAGVSQSPSNKVTEKGKDVELRCDPISGHTALYWYRQSLGQGLEFLIYFQGNSAPDKSGLPSDRFSAERTGGSVSTLTIQRTQQEDSAVYLCASSLLSSGGVEEQFFGPGTRLTVL.

The chain carries TRBV12-5 and TRBJ2-3; a weak D match, TRBD1 (6 bases). V gave up 8 bases and J gave up 0 bases, with 9 bases separating them. Germline loops: CDR1 LGHNT, CDR2 FRNRAP. The CDR3 length is 13 residues. The CDR3, as DNA: TGTGCTAGTTTGGGGGCTAGCACAGATACGCAGTATTTT. This translates into CASLGASTDTQYF.

V is TRBV29-1 and J is TRBJ1-2; no clear D. The CDR3 has 13 amino acids. Germline V gene data show CDR1 as SQVTM and CDR2 as ANQGSEA. Trimming removed 6 bases from V and 0 bases from J, with 11 bases in between. The CDR3 nucleotides are TGCAGCGTAGCCGCGAGGGCTAACTATGGCTACACCTTC. It is translated as CSVAARANYGYTF.

This clonotype was observed a few times. The V gene is TRBV10-3, the J gene TRBJ2-3; the match to TRBD2 covers 7 bases. From germline, CDR1 is ENHRY and CDR2 SYGVKD. CDR3 length: 15 residues. V shed 4 bases and J 2 bases; nucleotides not matched to a gene: 6. In DNA, the CDR3 is TGTGCCATCAGTGCGTCGGGGGGTGTCACAGATACGCAGTATTTT. This sequence encodes CAISASGGVTDTQYF.

There are a few counts of this clonotype. The chain joins TRBV7-8 to TRBJ2-7; 11 nucleotides line up with TRBD2. Germline values: CDR1 SGHVS, CDR2 FQNEAQ. Trimming cost V 5 bases and J 1 base; bases outside gene matches: 7. This CDR3 is built from 16 residues. This CDR3 is CASSPAGTSGSYEQYF. The CDR3 region has the DNA TGTGCCAGCAGCCCAGCCGGGACTAGCGGATCCTACGAGCAGTACTTC.

This clonotype has more than one count but fewer than ten. CDR3 loop: CASSLAGGATDTQYF. The CDR3 coding sequence is TGTGCCAGCAGCCTAGCGGGAGGGGCCACAGATACGCAGTATTTT. This sequence joins TRBV4-2 and TRBJ2-3; TRBD2 matches 11 bases. CDR3 length: 15 residues. After removal of 4 bases from V and 2 bases from J, the junction contained 2 bases not matched to a gene. Germline V gene sequence: CDR1 LGHNA, CDR2 YNFKEQ.

This clonotype has a single count. Written as DNA, the CDR3 is TGTGCCAGCAGTGATAGGGGACACAACTACGAGCAGTACTTC. Translation gives CASSDRGHNYEQYF. The chain uses TRBV2 and TRBJ2-7; D perhaps matches TRBD1 (6 bases). Germline values: CDR1 SNHLY, CDR2 FYNNEI. Trimming stripped 3 bases from V and 3 bases from J, with 12 bases between. This CDR3 has 14 amino acids.

The chain couples TRBV20-1 to TRBJ2-7; D is perhaps TRBD1 (5 bases). The V gene's germline CDR1 is DFQATT and CDR2 SNEGSKA (reference sequence). This CDR3 is 14 amino acids long. V dropped 5 bases and J dropped 1 base, with 15 bases sitting between them. The CDR3 loop is CSALQRQLSYEQYF. The CDR3 DNA sequence: TGCAGTGCTCTCCAACGACAGTTATCCTACGAGCAGTACTTC.

This clonotype was recorded at least ten times. The chain has TRBV9 and TRBJ2-1; 12 positions match TRBD2. The germline V gene encodes CDR1 SGDLS and CDR2 YYNGEE. There are 16 residues in the CDR3. Trimming removed 0 bases from V and 4 bases from J; junction bases left unmatched: 2. CDR3 region: CASSVGLAGVYNEQFF. DNA of the CDR3: TGTGCCAGCAGCGTAGGACTAGCGGGGGTTTACAATGAGCAGTTCTTC.

This clonotype has ten or more counts. This chain links TRBV29-1 with TRBJ2-7; possibly TRBD2 for D (5 bases). This CDR3 region has 12 residues. Germline V gives CDR1 SQVTM, CDR2 ANQGSEA. With 6 bases removed from V and 3 bases from J, the gap between germline ends came to 12 bases. DNA of the CDR3: TGCAGCGTAGGACTTTGGGGCTACGAGCAGTACTTC. This sequence encodes CSVGLWGYEQYF.

Only a few counts were recorded for this clonotype. The chain employs TRBV27 and TRBJ2-1; 9 positions match TRBD1. V lost 6 bases, J lost 5 bases, and 8 bases stayed unmatched. This CDR3 comprises 15 residues. CDR1 is MNHEY, CDR2 SMNVEV, per germline (reference sequence). For the CDR3, the DNA is TGTGCCAGCAGCCGAGGGACAGGGAGCGACAATGAGCAGTTCTTC. Translated, it gives CASSRGTGSDNEQFF.

In regard to this clonotype: Given a much more abundant clone one base away, this may be a read error. The rearrangement uses TRBV3-1 and TRBJ2-5; 9 bases align to TRBD2. There are 17 residues in the CDR3. Germline assignment: CDR1 LGHDT and CDR2 YNNKEL (reference sequence). CDR3 protein: CASCQELGGRDQETQYF. Written as DNA, the CDR3 is TGTGCCAGCTGCCAAGAACTGGGCGGGAGGGACCAAGAGACCCAGTACTTC.

In its sample, this clonotype was seen many times. The V and J genes are TRBV7-2 and TRBJ2-7, with TRBD1 matching over 8 bases. The V and J ends lost 8 bases and 3 bases, in that order; junction bases with no gene match: 9. The CDR3 is 14 amino acids. Germline loops: CDR1 SGHTA, CDR2 FQGNSA. DNA of the CDR3: TGTGCCAGCCAGGGGGCCGGTATGGACTACGAGCAGTACTTC. Amino acids: CASQGAGMDYEQYF.

This clonotype was counted a few times. The chain carries TRBV24-1 and TRBJ2-3; 11 positions match TRBD1. This CDR3 comprises 17 residues. V shed 4 bases, J shed 3 bases, and the junction held 8 bases outside the gene matches. Germline V lookup: CDR1 KGHDR, CDR2 SFDVKD. The CDR3, as DNA: TGTGCCACCAGTGACCCCGGGACAGGGGGAAGAACAGATACGCAGTATTTT. It yields the protein CATSDPGTGGRTDTQYF.